This TCR beta chain was identified in a study of PD-L1 blockade in urothelial cancer. The repertoire was sequenced with immunoSEQ multiplex PCR; TCRdb's copy has only in-frame clones and lacks some. The data contain about 35,000 clones, over 75% of them singletons. The CDR3 consists of 13 residues. Germline V gives CDR1 MNHEY, CDR2 SVGAGI. Unmatched junction bases numbered 1, after V lost 2 bases and J lost 6 bases. The sequence derives from a man aged 65-85 years with urothelial cancer. The starting material was PBMCs, obtained around atezolizumab (anti-PD-L1) treatment. The chain employs TRBV6-5 and TRBJ1-1; TRBD1 matches 9 bases. CDR3 residues: CASSYRQGAEAFF. The CDR3 DNA reads as TGTGCCAGCAGTTACCGACAGGGGGCTGAAGCTTTCTTT.